This T cell receptor beta chain derives from a study of blood T cell repertoires in COVID-19. Original handling: Nucleated cell number was recorded as an estimate derived from reference gene primer amplification. The data were produced by immunoSEQ multiplex PCR, yet TCRdb's version contains in-frame clones alone and is incomplete. V, J and clone size derive from that table, while D and trimming were established from the DNA sequence. This sample carries roughly 180,000 clones, approximately 79% of them seen once, and the ten largest clones take more than 7%. V lost 0 bases, J lost 3 bases, and 11 bases lay in between. This CDR3 has 15 amino acids. Germline V gene sequence: CDR1 MNHEY, CDR2 SVGAGI.

The receptor comes from a woman in her sixties with COVID-19, enrolled during active disease. The sample comprised peripheral blood. The rearrangement joins TRBV6-5 to TRBJ1-1, with D perhaps matching TRBD1 (5 bases). The CDR3 loop reads CASSYSYQGDTEAFF. The CDR3 DNA reads TGTGCCAGCAGTTACTCTTATCAGGGCGACACTGAAGCTTTCTTT.